The 31 T cell receptor beta chains below all came from one sample that was sequenced in a study of blood T cell repertoires in COVID-19. Profiling relied on immunoSEQ multiplex PCR, and the TCRdb table lists in-frame clones only, not all of them. This sample carries roughly 24,000 clones, roughly 84% of them seen once, and the ten largest clones take 30% to 40%. The source material was peripheral blood. These receptors all come from a human donor in a cohort sampled during active COVID-19.

V gene TRBV10-3 combines with J gene TRBJ2-7; 11 bases fit TRBD1. Germline loops: CDR1 ENHRY, CDR2 SYGVKD. The CDR3 is made up of 15 amino acids. V lost 2 bases, J lost 5 bases, and 5 bases stayed unmatched. The CDR3 spells CAISEADRGQNEQYF. CDR3 in DNA: TGTGCCATCAGTGAGGCGGACAGGGGGCAGAACGAGCAGTACTTC.

The chain recombines TRBV15 with TRBJ2-7; 8 bases are a match to TRBD2. After removal of 1 base from V and 6 bases from J, the junction contained 5 bases not matched to a gene. CDR1 LNHNV and CDR2 YYDKDF come from the germline V gene (reference sequence). CDR3 length equals 14 residues. CDR3 in amino acids: CATSRGGTRFEQYF. The CDR3 nucleotides are TGTGCCACCAGCAGAGGAGGGACTAGGTTCGAGCAGTACTTC.

V is TRBV9 and J is TRBJ1-1; 8 bases fit TRBD1. Looked up from germline, CDR1 is SGDLS and CDR2 is YYNGEE. The CDR3 extends over 14 amino acids. V shed 3 bases and J 4 bases; nucleotides not matched to a gene: 5. CDR3 DNA sequence: TGTGCCAGCAGCGCGGACAGGGTGGCCACTGAAGCTTTCTTT. Amino acid sequence: CASSADRVATEAFF.

The rearrangement uses TRBV4-3 and TRBJ2-5, with 12 bases aligning to TRBD1. Germline V lookup: CDR1 LGHNA, CDR2 YSLEER. V trimming: 4 bases; J trimming: 2 bases; junction bases outside the gene matches: 5. The CDR3 consists of 16 residues. CDR3 bases: TGCGCCAGCAGCCGCGGGGACAGGGGGCTTCAAGAGACCCAGTACTTC. As protein: CASSRGDRGLQETQYF.

The J gene is TRBJ1-6, the V gene TRBV10-3; D is possibly TRBD1 (6 bases). The CDR3 covers 16 residues. Germline V gives CDR1 ENHRY, CDR2 SYGVKD. V was trimmed by 0 bases and J by 6 bases, leaving 12 bases between them. The CDR3 DNA sequence: TGTGCCATCAGTGAGTCTGCGGGGGCAGGTAATTCACCCCTCCACTTT. Translation gives CAISESAGAGNSPLHF.

This clone was detected once. This chain uses TRBV6-5 with TRBJ2-3; D gene ambiguous. Germline values: CDR1 MNHEY, CDR2 SVGAGI. V was clipped by 6 bases and J by 0 bases, with 13 bases between them. The CDR3 has 15 amino acids. CDR3 amino acids: CASSRYSASTDTQYF. CDR3 nucleotides: TGTGCCAGCAGCCGATACAGTGCTAGCACAGATACGCAGTATTTT.

The gene calls are TRBV5-6 and TRBJ2-6, with unresolved D. The V and J ends lost 4 bases and 0 bases respectively, with 11 bases between them. Per the germline V gene, CDR1 is SGHDT and CDR2 is YYEEEE. The CDR3 is 16 residues long. The CDR3 spells CASSISRNSGANVLTF. The CDR3 nucleotides are TGTGCCAGCAGCATTTCCAGAAACTCTGGGGCCAACGTCCTGACTTTC.

The chain uses TRBV7-2 and TRBJ2-7; a weak D match, TRBD2 (6 bases). V was cut by 8 bases and J by 5 bases, with 19 bases left in between. The CDR3 totals 14 residues. Germline lookup yields CDR1 SGHTA and CDR2 FQGNSA. CDR3: CASGPGGGHHEQYF. CDR3 bases: TGTGCCAGCGGCCCCGGGGGAGGTCACCACGAGCAGTACTTC.

This chain uses TRBV6-4 with TRBJ2-7; TRBD1 matches 10 bases. The CDR3 sequence is 16 residues long. CDR1 and CDR2 from the germline V gene are MRHNA and SNTAGT. The V segment lost 5 bases and the J segment 5 bases; nucleotides outside the gene matches: 12. The CDR3 sequence: CASSPLPGQGSHEQYF. CDR3 DNA sequence: TGTGCCAGCAGTCCTTTACCGGGACAGGGGTCCCACGAGCAGTACTTC.

The chain is built from TRBV9 and TRBJ1-1; maybe TRBD1 (5 bases). Germline CDR1 is SGDLS and CDR2 is YYNGEE. Trimming shortened V by 0 bases and J by 4 bases, and 13 bases separated the two germline ends. The CDR3 has 15 amino acids. CDR3 region: CASSVAMGEGTEAFF. The CDR3 region has the DNA TGTGCCAGCAGCGTAGCGATGGGGGAGGGCACTGAAGCTTTCTTT.

CDR3 in DNA: TGTGCCAGCTTAGGGGTTGGATATGGCTACACCTTC. Translating it yields CASLGVGYGYTF. V usage is TRBV9 and J usage is TRBJ1-2; TRBD1 might be the D (5 bases). Germline assignment: CDR1 SGDLS and CDR2 YYNGEE. V gave up 7 bases and J gave up 5 bases, with 12 bases separating them. This CDR3 region has 12 residues.

The gene calls are TRBV6-1 and TRBJ1-3; D is uncertain. Germline assignment: CDR1 MNHNS and CDR2 SASEGT. CDR3 length: 16 amino acids. Between the trimmed V and J ends, which lost 2 bases and 0 bases, there was a span of 11 bases. The CDR3 reads CASSEWTEASGNTIYF. The CDR3 region has the DNA TGTGCCAGCAGTGAATGGACGGAGGCCTCTGGAAACACCATATATTTT.

This clone was seen a single time. The chain has TRBV14 and TRBJ1-3; 8 positions match TRBD1. CDR1 is SGHDN and CDR2 is FVKESK in the germline V gene. The CDR3 is 16 amino acids. Trimming took 4 bases from V and 16 from J; bases not matched to a gene: 21. CDR3 region: CASSRGTGTGKDLEYF. The CDR3 DNA reads as TGTGCCAGCAGCCGAGGCACCGGGACAGGTAAAGACTTGGAGTATTTT. The variable domain in full, with the rest retrieved from reference TRBV14 and TRBJ1-3, is EAGVTQFPSHSVIEKGQTVTLRCDPISGHDNLYWYRRVMGKEIKFLLHFVKESKQDESGMPNNRFLAERTGGTYSTLKVQPAELEDSGVYFCASSRGTGTGKDLEYFGEGSWLTVV.

The CDR3 DNA sequence: TGTGCCTGGAGTGTACCCGCAGGGGGCGGAACCGCCGGGGAGCTGTTTTTT. The encoded protein is CAWSVPAGGGTAGELFF. This chain connects TRBV30 to TRBJ2-2, with 8 bases matching TRBD1. Germline CDR1 reads GTSNPN; CDR2 reads SVGIG (reference sequence). V shed 0 bases and J 6 bases; nucleotides not matched to a gene: 12. CDR3 length: 17 amino acids.

The table lists this clone with a few counts. The rearrangement links TRBV28 to TRBJ2-3; 9 positions agree with TRBD1. The CDR3 loop spans 16 amino acids. Germline lookup yields CDR1 MDHEN and CDR2 SYDVKM. V trimming: 4 bases; J trimming: 0 bases; junction bases outside the gene matches: 5. The DNA of the CDR3 is TGTGCCAGCAGTTGGACAGGGGTTTCAAGCACAGATACGCAGTATTTT. Translating it yields CASSWTGVSSTDTQYF.

This chain connects TRBV11-2 to TRBJ1-1, with 7 bases that match TRBD1. V lost 5 bases to trimming and J lost 0 bases; unmatched junction nucleotides: 6. This CDR3 is 15 amino acids long. Germline CDR1 SGHAT, CDR2 FQNNGV. CDR3 in DNA: TGTGCCAGCAGCGTCCTGACAGGGATGAACACTGAAGCTTTCTTT. Translation gives CASSVLTGMNTEAFF. Full variable domain (missing parts from reference TRBV11-2 and TRBJ1-1): EAGVAQSPRYKIIEKRQSVAFWCNPISGHATLYWYQQILGQGPKLLIQFQNNGVVDDSQLPKDRFSAERLKGVDSTLKIQPAKLEDSAVYLCASSVLTGMNTEAFFGQGTRLTVV.

The V and J genes are TRBV6-5 and TRBJ1-5; 8 nucleotides agree with TRBD1. The CDR3 consists of 14 residues. Germline trimming cut 6 bases from V and 2 bases from J; bases unmatched to any gene: 3. CDR1 MNHEY and CDR2 SVGAGI come from the germline V gene. The CDR3 nucleotides read TGTGCCAGCAGGGAGACAGGGGGCAATCAGCCCCAGCATTTT. The encoded protein is CASRETGGNQPQHF.

The chain is built from TRBV11-2 and TRBJ2-7; D is perhaps TRBD1 (5 bases). Trimming pared 0 bases from V and 3 bases from J, leaving 15 bases between. The CDR3 contains 16 residues. Germline V lookup: CDR1 SGHAT, CDR2 FQNNGV. CDR3 DNA: TGTGCCAGCAGCTTAGATGGGCAGGGCGAAAACTACGAGCAGTACTTC. Translating it yields CASSLDGQGENYEQYF.

The V and J genes are TRBV29-1 and TRBJ2-7, with a weak D call TRBD2 (8 bases). There are 13 residues in the CDR3. Germline lookup yields CDR1 SQVTM and CDR2 ANQGSEA. The V end lost 3 bases, the J end lost 4 bases, and 13 bases lay between the germline ends. CDR3 region: CSVDVAGQYEQYF. The CDR3 nucleotides read TGCAGCGTTGACGTAGCGGGACAGTACGAGCAGTACTTC.

This clone was seen more than once but under ten times. The CDR3 sequence is CASGGSSYEQYF. The CDR3 DNA reads as TGTGCCAGCGGTGGCAGCTCCTACGAGCAGTACTTC. The V gene is TRBV6-6, the J gene TRBJ2-7; no definite D call. Germline V gene sequence: CDR1 MNHNY, CDR2 SVGAGI (reference sequence). The CDR3 has 12 residues. V was cut by 8 bases and J by 0 bases, with 8 bases left in between.

This clone occurred once. The chain uses TRBV30 and TRBJ2-3; 9 bases are shared with TRBD2. The CDR3 runs 14 residues. CDR1 and CDR2 (germline): GTSNPN, SVGIG (reference sequence). The trim removed 4 bases at V and 9 bases at J, leaving 11 bases unmatched. The DNA for the CDR3 is TGTGCCTGGAAATGGCGGGAGGGCGTAGGGACGCAGTATTTT. Protein product: CAWKWREGVGTQYF.

The chain joins TRBV3-1 (or the pseudogene TRBV3-2) to TRBJ2-7; D ambiguous. Per the germline V gene, CDR1 is LGHDT and CDR2 is YNNKEL (reference sequence). V lost 1 base to trimming and J lost 5 bases, with 3 bases between them. The length of the CDR3 is 11 residues. In DNA form, the CDR3 reads TGTGCCAGCAGCCAAGTTAACGAGCAGTACTTC. As protein: CASSQVNEQYF.

J is TRBJ2-2 and V is TRBV7-2, with 9 bases aligning to TRBD2. This CDR3 has 16 residues. Germline V gene lookup returns CDR1 SGHTA and CDR2 FQGNSA. The trim removed 5 bases at V and 3 bases at J, leaving 7 bases unmatched. DNA of the CDR3: TGTGCCAGCAGCCCGAGCGGGGGGTTGGACACCGGGGAGCTGTTTTTT. Its protein is CASSPSGGLDTGELFF. Using reference TRBV7-2 and TRBJ2-2 for the parts outside the CDR3, the full variable domain is GAGVSQSPSNKVTEKGKDVELRCDPISGHTALYWYRQSLGQGLEFLIYFQGNSAPDKSGLPSDRFSAERTGGSVSTLTIQRTQQEDSAVYLCASSPSGGLDTGELFFGEGSRLTVL.

J is TRBJ1-2 and V is TRBV11-2; 8 nucleotides line up with TRBD1. CDR1 is SGHAT, CDR2 FQNNGV, per germline. CDR3 length: 14 residues. V shed 1 base, J shed 3 bases, and the junction held 1 base outside the gene matches. CDR3 residues: CASSLVGQDYGYTF. The CDR3 nucleotides read TGTGCCAGCAGCTTAGTGGGACAGGACTATGGCTACACCTTC.

The chain links TRBV5-5 to TRBJ1-2; maybe TRBD1 (6 bases). From germline, CDR1 is SGHKS and CDR2 YYEKEE (reference sequence). V was cut by 3 bases and J by 2 bases, with 26 bases left in between. This CDR3 contains 19 residues. The CDR3 sequence: CASSSHLQGPNTINYGYTF. The CDR3 DNA reads as TGTGCCAGCAGCTCACACCTCCAGGGGCCGAATACAATCAACTATGGCTACACCTTC.

CDR3 nucleotide sequence: TGTGCCAGCAGCTTAGACCTGGGACAGGAAGCTTTCTTT. Amino acids: CASSLDLGQEAFF. The gene calls are TRBV7-7 and TRBJ1-1, with 7 bases identical to TRBD1. The germline V gene has CDR1 SSHAT and CDR2 FNYEAQ (reference sequence). This CDR3 has 13 residues. Trimming took 1 base from V and 8 from J; bases not matched to a gene: 4.

This CDR3 is CASSPDGAGGPPERDTQYF. The CDR3 DNA is TGTGCCAGCAGCCCGGACGGCGCGGGGGGTCCCCCTGAGAGAGATACGCAGTATTTT. The chain couples TRBV3-1 (or the pseudogene TRBV3-2) to TRBJ2-3, with 8 bases that match TRBD2. Germline V gene sequence: CDR1 LGHDT, CDR2 YNNKEL (reference sequence). CDR3 length equals 19 residues. V lost 4 bases and J lost 5; bases outside the gene matches: 20.

The J gene is TRBJ2-1, the V gene TRBV10-2, with 9 bases that match TRBD2. V shed 0 bases, J shed 8 bases, and the junction held 5 bases outside the gene matches. CDR3 length equals 15 residues. Germline CDR1 reads WSHSY; CDR2 reads SAAADI. This chain's CDR3 is CASSESRGGRDEQFF. The CDR3 DNA reads TGCGCCAGCAGTGAGTCGCGGGGGGGCCGCGATGAGCAGTTCTTC.

The V and J genes are TRBV19 and TRBJ2-1; the match to TRBD1 covers 8 bases. The CDR3 contains 14 residues. Germline assignment: CDR1 LNHDA and CDR2 SQIVND (reference sequence). The V and J ends lost 5 bases and 4 bases, in that order; junction bases with no gene match: 4. CDR3 protein: CASSRDRSYNEQFF. The CDR3 region has the DNA TGTGCCAGTAGTCGGGACAGGAGTTACAATGAGCAGTTCTTC.

The chain combines TRBV3-1 (or the pseudogene TRBV3-2) with TRBJ2-2; 11 nucleotides match TRBD2. Germline CDR1 is LGHDT and CDR2 is YNNKEL (reference sequence). The CDR3 covers 18 residues. V lost 0 bases, J lost 6 bases, and 9 bases stayed unmatched. CDR3 amino acids: CASSQEFASGGMAGELFF. CDR3 coding DNA: TGTGCCAGCAGCCAAGAATTCGCTAGCGGGGGGATGGCCGGGGAGCTGTTTTTT.

The chain links TRBV19 to TRBJ2-3, with 7 bases fitting TRBD2. The junction had 4 bases not matched to a gene; V was cut back by 4 bases and J by 0 bases. Germline V CDR1 and CDR2: LNHDA, SQIVND (reference sequence). There are 15 residues in the CDR3. CDR3 loop: CASSRSGASTDTQYF. The CDR3 DNA reads as TGTGCCAGTAGTAGGAGCGGGGCTAGCACAGATACGCAGTATTTT.